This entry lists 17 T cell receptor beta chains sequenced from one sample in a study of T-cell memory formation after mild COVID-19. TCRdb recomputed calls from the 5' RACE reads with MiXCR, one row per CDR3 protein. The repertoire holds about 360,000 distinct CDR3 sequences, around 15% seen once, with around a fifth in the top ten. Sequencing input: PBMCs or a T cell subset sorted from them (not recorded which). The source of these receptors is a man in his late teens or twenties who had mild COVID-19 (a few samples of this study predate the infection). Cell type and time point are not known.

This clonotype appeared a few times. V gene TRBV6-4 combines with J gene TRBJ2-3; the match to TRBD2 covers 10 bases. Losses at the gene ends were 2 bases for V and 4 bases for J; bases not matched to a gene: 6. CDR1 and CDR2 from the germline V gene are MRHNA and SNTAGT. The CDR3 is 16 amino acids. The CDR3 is CASSDLASGGADTQYF. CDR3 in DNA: TGTGCCAGCAGTGACCTGGCTAGCGGGGGAGCAGATACGCAGTATTTT.

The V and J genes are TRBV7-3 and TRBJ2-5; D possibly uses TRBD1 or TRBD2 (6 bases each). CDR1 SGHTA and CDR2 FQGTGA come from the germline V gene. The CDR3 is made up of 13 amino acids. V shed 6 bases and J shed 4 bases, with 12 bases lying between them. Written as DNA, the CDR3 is TGTGCCAGCAGTACCGGGGGCGCAGAGACCCAGTACTTC. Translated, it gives CASSTGGAETQYF.

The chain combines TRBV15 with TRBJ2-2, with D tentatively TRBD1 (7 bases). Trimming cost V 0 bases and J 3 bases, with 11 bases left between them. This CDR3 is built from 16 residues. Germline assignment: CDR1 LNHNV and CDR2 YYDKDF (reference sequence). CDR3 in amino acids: CATSRDGGGYTGELFF. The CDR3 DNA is TGTGCCACCAGCAGAGATGGAGGGGGCTACACCGGGGAGCTGTTTTTT.

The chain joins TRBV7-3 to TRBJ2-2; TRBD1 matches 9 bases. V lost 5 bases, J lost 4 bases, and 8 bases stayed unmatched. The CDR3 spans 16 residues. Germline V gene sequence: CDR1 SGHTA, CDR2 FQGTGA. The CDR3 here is CASSPRQGGSTGELFF. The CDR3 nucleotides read TGTGCCAGCAGCCCCCGACAGGGGGGGAGCACCGGGGAGCTGTTTTTT.

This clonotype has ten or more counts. The CDR3 DNA reads as TGTGCCAGCAGGCCGTCCAGGGGGAACACCGGGGAGCTGTTTTTT. It encodes CASRPSRGNTGELFF. V usage is TRBV7-3 and J usage is TRBJ2-2; weak D call: TRBD1 (6 bases). This CDR3 region has 15 residues. Germline V gene sequence: CDR1 SGHTA, CDR2 FQGTGA. With 6 bases removed from V and 1 base from J, the gap between germline ends came to 12 bases.

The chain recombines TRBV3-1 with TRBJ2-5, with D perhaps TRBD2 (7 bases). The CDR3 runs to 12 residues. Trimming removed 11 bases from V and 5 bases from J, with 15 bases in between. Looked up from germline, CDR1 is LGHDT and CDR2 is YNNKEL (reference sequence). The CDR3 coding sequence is TGTGCCTCGGAAGGGGGGGCGGAGACCCAGTACTTC. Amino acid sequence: CASEGGAETQYF.

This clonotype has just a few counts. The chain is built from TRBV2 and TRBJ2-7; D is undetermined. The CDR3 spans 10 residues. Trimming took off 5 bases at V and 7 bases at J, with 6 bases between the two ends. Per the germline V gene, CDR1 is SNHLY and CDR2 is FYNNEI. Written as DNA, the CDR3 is TGTGCCAGCAGTTACATGGAGCAGTACGTC. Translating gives CASSYMEQYV.

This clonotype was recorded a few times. In nucleotides, the CDR3 is TGTGCCAGCAGCTCTGGCGTCGGTGATACCTACGAGCAGTACTTC. It is translated as CASSSGVGDTYEQYF. The genes are TRBV13 and TRBJ2-7, with D unclear. This CDR3 has 15 residues. In germline, CDR1 is PRHDT, CDR2 FYEKMQ (reference sequence). Trimming left V 4 bases short and J 2 bases short, with 15 bases between. Using reference TRBV13 and TRBJ2-7 for the parts outside the CDR3, the full variable domain is AAGVIQSPRHLIKEKRETATLKCYPIPRHDTVYWYQQGPGQDPQFLISFYEKMQSDKGSIPDRFSAQQFSDYHSELNMSSLELGDSALYFCASSSGVGDTYEQYFGPGTRLTVT.

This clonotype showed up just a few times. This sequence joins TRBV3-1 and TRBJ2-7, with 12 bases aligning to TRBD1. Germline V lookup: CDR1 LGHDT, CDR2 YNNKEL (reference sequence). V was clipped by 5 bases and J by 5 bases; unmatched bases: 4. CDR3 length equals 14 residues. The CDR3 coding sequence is TGTGCCAGCAGCGGGACAGGGGGCTTTCACGAGCAGTACTTC. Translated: CASSGTGGFHEQYF.

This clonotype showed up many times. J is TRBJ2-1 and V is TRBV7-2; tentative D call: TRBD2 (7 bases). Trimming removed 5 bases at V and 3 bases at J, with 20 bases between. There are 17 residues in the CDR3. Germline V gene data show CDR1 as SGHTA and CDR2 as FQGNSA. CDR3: CASSPGRGGGIYNEQFF. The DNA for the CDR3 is TGTGCCAGCAGCCCCGGTAGAGGGGGGGGCATCTACAATGAGCAGTTCTTC.

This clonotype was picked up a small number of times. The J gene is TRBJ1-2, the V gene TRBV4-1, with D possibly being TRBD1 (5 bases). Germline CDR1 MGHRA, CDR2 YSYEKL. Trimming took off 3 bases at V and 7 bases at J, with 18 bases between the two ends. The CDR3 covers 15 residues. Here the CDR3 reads CASSQWGPVRSGYTF. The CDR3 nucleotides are TGCGCCAGCAGCCAGTGGGGACCGGTCAGAAGTGGCTACACCTTC.

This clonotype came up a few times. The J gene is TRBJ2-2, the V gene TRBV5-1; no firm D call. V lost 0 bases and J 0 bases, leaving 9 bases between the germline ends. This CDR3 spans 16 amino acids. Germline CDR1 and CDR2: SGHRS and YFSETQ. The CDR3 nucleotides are TGCGCCAGCAGCTTGGGTGGCTCAGCGAACACCGGGGAGCTGTTTTTT. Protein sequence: CASSLGGSANTGELFF.

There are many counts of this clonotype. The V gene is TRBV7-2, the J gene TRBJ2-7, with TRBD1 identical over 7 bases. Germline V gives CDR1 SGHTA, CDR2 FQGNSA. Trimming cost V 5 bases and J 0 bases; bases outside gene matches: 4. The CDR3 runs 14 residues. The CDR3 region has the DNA TGTGCCAGCAGCCCCCAGGGGGTCTCCTACGAGCAGTACTTC. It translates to CASSPQGVSYEQYF.

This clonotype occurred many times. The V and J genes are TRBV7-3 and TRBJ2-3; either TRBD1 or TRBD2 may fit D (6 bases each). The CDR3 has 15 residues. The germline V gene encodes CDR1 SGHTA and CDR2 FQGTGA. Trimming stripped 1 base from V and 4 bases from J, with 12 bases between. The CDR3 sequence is CASSLMGGAADTQYF. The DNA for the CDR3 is TGTGCCAGCAGCTTAATGGGGGGCGCCGCAGATACGCAGTATTTT.

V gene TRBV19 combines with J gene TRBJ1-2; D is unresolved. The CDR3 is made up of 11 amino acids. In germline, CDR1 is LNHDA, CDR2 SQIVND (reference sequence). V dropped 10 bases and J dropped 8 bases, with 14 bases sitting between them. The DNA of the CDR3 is TGTGCCACCGCAGTATCTGGCGGCTACACCTTC. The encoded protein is CATAVSGGYTF.

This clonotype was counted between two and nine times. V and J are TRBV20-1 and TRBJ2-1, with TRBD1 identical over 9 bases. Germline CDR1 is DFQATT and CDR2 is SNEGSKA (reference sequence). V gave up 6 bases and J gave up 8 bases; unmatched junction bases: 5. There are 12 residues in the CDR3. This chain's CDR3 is CSARQGVDEQFF. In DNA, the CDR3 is TGCAGTGCCCGACAGGGGGTGGATGAGCAGTTCTTC.

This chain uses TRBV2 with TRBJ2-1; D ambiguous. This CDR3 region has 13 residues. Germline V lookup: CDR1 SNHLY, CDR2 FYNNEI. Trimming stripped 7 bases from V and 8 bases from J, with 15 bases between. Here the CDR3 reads CASISIVIDEQFF. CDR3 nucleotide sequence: TGTGCCAGCATCAGTATTGTGATCGATGAGCAGTTCTTC.